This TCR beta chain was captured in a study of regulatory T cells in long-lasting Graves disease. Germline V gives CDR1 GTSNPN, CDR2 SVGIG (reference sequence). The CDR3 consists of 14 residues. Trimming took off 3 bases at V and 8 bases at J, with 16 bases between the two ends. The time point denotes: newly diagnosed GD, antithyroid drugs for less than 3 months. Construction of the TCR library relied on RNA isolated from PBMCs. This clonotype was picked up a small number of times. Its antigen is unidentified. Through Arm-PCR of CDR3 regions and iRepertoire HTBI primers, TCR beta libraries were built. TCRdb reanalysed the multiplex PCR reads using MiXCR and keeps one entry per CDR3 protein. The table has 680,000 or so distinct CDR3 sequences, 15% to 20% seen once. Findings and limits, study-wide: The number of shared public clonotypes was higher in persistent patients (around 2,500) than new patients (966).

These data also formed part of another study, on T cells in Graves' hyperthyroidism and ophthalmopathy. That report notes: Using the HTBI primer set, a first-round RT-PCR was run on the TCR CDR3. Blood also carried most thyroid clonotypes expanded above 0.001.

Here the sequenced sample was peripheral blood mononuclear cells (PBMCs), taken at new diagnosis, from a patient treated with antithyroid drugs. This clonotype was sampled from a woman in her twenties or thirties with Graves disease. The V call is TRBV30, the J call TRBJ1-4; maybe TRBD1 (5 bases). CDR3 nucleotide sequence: TGTGCCTGGAGGGGACGGCCGGAAATGGAAAAACTGTTTTTT. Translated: CAWRGRPEMEKLFF.